This T cell receptor (beta chain) was profiled in a study of cytomegalovirus exposure and HLA in healthy donors. Study overall: An early release of data contained approximately 80 million unique TCRs, which came from HLA-typed donors.

Primers for the PCR totalled 60 Vbeta and 13 Jbeta. The repertoire was sequenced with immunoSEQ multiplex PCR; TCRdb's copy has only in-frame clones and lacks some. This table holds approximately 290,000 clones, roughly 80% found once. Germline lookup yields CDR1 SNHLY and CDR2 FYNNEI. V was trimmed by 6 bases and J by 0 bases, leaving 11 bases between them. There are 15 residues in the CDR3. A few counts support this clone. Its antigen is still unknown. Findings of the study overall: A cluster of highly shared sequence variants was likely a sequencing artifact. A few CMV-associated chains were confirmed in vitro to be specific for CMV antigens. Information on immune exposure was restricted to one variable (CMV serostatus).

The sample was PBMCs. The chain recombines TRBV2 with TRBJ1-4; no firm D call. This TCR derives from a girl aged 2 to 10 in good health and CMV-seronegative. The CDR3 region is CASSDAGSTNEKLFF. CDR3 DNA: TGTGCCAGCAGCGATGCAGGTTCAACTAATGAAAAACTGTTTTTT.